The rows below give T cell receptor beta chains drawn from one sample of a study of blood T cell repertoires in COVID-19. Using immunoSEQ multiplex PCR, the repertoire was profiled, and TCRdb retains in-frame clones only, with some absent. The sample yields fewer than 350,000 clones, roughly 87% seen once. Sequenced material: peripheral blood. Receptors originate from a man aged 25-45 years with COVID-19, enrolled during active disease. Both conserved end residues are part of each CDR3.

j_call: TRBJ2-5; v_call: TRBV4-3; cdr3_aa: CASSHGLAVEETQYF
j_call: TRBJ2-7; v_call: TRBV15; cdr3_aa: CATSRDPDRDSYEQYF
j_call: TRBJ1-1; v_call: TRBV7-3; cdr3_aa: CASSLGDKSKEAFF
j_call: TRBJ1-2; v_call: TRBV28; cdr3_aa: CASSSRDPGGYGYTF
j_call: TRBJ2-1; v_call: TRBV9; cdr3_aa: CASSVSGLAGAGEQFF
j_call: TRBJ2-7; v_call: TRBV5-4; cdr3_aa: CASSRSGLAGYEQYF
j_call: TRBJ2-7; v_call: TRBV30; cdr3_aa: CAWTRLAKQDEQYF
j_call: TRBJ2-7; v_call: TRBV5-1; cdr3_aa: CASSETPGQTYEQYF
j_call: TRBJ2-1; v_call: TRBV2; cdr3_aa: CASMGTAYNEQFF
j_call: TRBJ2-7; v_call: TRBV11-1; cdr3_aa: CASSFGLAGTYEQYF
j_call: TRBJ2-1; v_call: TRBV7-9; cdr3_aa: CASSFVLDEQFF
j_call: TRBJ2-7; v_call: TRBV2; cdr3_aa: CASSELQGASLYEQYF
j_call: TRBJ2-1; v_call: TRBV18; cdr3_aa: CASSPILYGSSYNEQFF
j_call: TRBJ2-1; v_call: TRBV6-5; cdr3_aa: CASSFRGTDDEQFF
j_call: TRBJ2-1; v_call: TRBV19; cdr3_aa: CASSITSGTYNEQFF
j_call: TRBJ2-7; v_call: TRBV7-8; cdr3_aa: CASSGESREQYF
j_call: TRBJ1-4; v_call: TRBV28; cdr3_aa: CASNGDRGGLANEKLFF
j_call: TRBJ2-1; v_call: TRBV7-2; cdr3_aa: CASSARNEQFF
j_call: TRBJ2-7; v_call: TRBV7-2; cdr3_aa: CASSPYAVLYEQYF
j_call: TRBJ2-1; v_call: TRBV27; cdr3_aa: CASSYVGRDNEQFF
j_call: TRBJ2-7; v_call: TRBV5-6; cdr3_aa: CASSGQGEGYEQYF
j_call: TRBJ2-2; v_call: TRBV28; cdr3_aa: CASSRGTGATGELFF
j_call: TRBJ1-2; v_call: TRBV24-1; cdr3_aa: CATSDPQGQHTF
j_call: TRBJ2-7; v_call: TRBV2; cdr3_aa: CASSARRTGGGEQYF
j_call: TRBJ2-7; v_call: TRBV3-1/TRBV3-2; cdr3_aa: CASNVGQGYEQYF
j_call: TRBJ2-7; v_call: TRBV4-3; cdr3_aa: CASSQAGTSGYEQYF
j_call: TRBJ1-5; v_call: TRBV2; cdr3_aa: CASGGLGTQSNQPQHF
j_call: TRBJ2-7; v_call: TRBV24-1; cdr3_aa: CATEDRVGSYEQYF